The following is a TCR beta chain sequence with its context. This specimen belongs to a study of blood T cell repertoires in COVID-19. There are 17 residues in the CDR3. Trimming took off 3 bases at V and 2 bases at J, with 18 bases between the two ends. Germline assignment: CDR1 MGHRA and CDR2 YSYEKL. Per the study methods: The assay estimated nucleated cells by amplifying reference gene primers. Sequencing used immunoSEQ multiplex PCR; TCRdb keeps in-frame clones, though not all of them. V and J calls plus clone size are reproduced from that table; the DNA served to infer D and trimming. The sample carries about 360,000 clones, around 83% recorded once.

The V call is TRBV4-1, the J call TRBJ2-3, with D perhaps matching TRBD2 (6 bases). The sequence was collected from a man aged 30-40 years with active or convalescent COVID-19. Sequenced: peripheral blood. The CDR3 DNA reads as TGCGCCAGCAGCCAGAGGGCGGGGAGACAGTCCACAGATACGCAGTATTTT. Translated, it gives CASSQRAGRQSTDTQYF.